Each of the 2 T cell receptor beta chains below was sequenced from the same sample in a study of blood T cell repertoires in COVID-19. The method was immunoSEQ multiplex PCR; TCRdb's version includes in-frame clones alone and lacks a portion of them. Of tens of thousands of clones listed, approximately 87% were seen once; the top ten hold 3.9%. The material sequenced was peripheral blood. These receptor sequences come from a human donor in a cohort sampled during active COVID-19.

The rearrangement links TRBV7-2 to TRBJ1-1; D call uncertain. In germline, CDR1 is SGHTA, CDR2 FQGNSA. The CDR3 sequence is 13 residues long. V was shortened by 9 bases and J by 2 bases, with 13 bases between the two germline ends. CDR3 coding DNA: TGTGCCAGTCGAGAGGGCGGTAACACTGAAGCTTTCTTT. Amino acids: CASREGGNTEAFF. The full variable domain, completed using reference TRBV7-2 and TRBJ1-1, is GAGVSQSPSNKVTEKGKDVELRCDPISGHTALYWYRQSLGQGLEFLIYFQGNSAPDKSGLPSDRFSAERTGGSVSTLTIQRTQQEDSAVYLCASREGGNTEAFFGQGTRLTVV.

The J gene is TRBJ2-2, the V gene TRBV4-2, with D perhaps TRBD1 (5 bases). The length of the CDR3 is 16 residues. V lost 2 bases, J lost 3 bases, and 13 bases lay in between. In germline, CDR1 is LGHNA, CDR2 YNFKEQ. CDR3 coding DNA: TGTGCCAGCAGCCAATTTGATGGGGCCGACACCGGGGAGCTGTTTTTT. It is translated as CASSQFDGADTGELFF.